The 8 T cell receptor beta chains listed next were all sequenced from one sample in a study of T-cell reconstitution after alpha-beta-depleted transplantation in children. Unique molecular identifiers were built into the TCRbeta library. TCRdb reprocessed the PCR reads with MiXCR, giving one entry per CDR3 protein. The table records about 340,000 distinct CDR3 sequences, 10% to 15% of them present only once. Sequenced here: PBMCs, sampled from the stem cell graft. These receptors all come from a human donor who donated a stem cell graft to a child with Fanconi anemia.

This clonotype was seen a handful of times. The V and J genes are TRBV6-1 and TRBJ1-1; D is uncertain. CDR1 and CDR2 (germline): MNHNS, SASEGT. The length of the CDR3 is 15 residues. The germline V and J ends were trimmed by 1 base and 4 bases, with 13 bases remaining between them. This chain's CDR3 is CASSEVPGSSTEAFF. The DNA of the CDR3 is TGTGCCAGCAGTGAAGTGCCGGGGTCGAGCACTGAAGCTTTCTTT.

This clonotype was found many times. The rearrangement links TRBV6-5 to TRBJ1-1; unclear D gene. The germline V and J ends were trimmed by 1 base and 6 bases, with 9 bases remaining between them. CDR1 MNHEY and CDR2 SVGAGI come from the germline V gene. CDR3 size: 13 residues. CDR3 coding DNA: TGTGCCAGCAGTTACTATCGGGGAGCTGAAGCTTTCTTT. Translating it yields CASSYYRGAEAFF.

This clonotype was counted at least ten times. The CDR3 sequence: CASSMESDRRIGELFF. In DNA form, the CDR3 reads TGTGCCAGCAGCATGGAGTCGGACAGGAGGATCGGGGAGCTGTTTTTT. The rearrangement uses TRBV11-2 and TRBJ2-2; 7 bases agree with TRBD1. The V gene's germline CDR1 is SGHAT and CDR2 FQNNGV. V shed 5 bases and J 7 bases; nucleotides not matched to a gene: 13. CDR3 length equals 16 residues.

Only a few counts were recorded for this clonotype. This sequence joins TRBV20-1 and TRBJ2-5; D unclear. Germline V CDR1 and CDR2: DFQATT, SNEGSKA (reference sequence). The V end lost 0 bases, the J end lost 3 bases, and 11 bases lay between the germline ends. The CDR3 is made up of 14 amino acids. The CDR3 is CSARDPNKEETQYF. CDR3 sequence (DNA): TGCAGTGCTAGAGATCCGAATAAAGAAGAGACCCAGTACTTC.

This clonotype was observed a single time. The chain employs TRBV6-5 and TRBJ2-2; possibly TRBD1 for D (6 bases). Germline lookup yields CDR1 MNHEY and CDR2 SVGAGI. This CDR3 is 14 amino acids long. V gave up 4 bases and J gave up 6 bases, with 12 bases separating them. This CDR3 is CASSLTGLAGELFF. In DNA form, the CDR3 reads TGTGCCAGCAGTTTGACAGGTCTTGCCGGGGAGCTGTTTTTT.

This clonotype appeared many times. The chain is built from TRBV10-3 and TRBJ1-2; D gene uncertain. The V gene lost 4 bases and the J gene lost 2 bases, with 8 bases spanning the gap. Per the germline V gene, CDR1 is ENHRY and CDR2 is SYGVKD. The CDR3 loop spans 13 amino acids. The CDR3: CAISVGSNYGYTF. Written as DNA, the CDR3 is TGTGCCATCAGTGTCGGCTCCAACTATGGCTACACCTTC.

This clonotype was seen at least ten times. The chain joins TRBV7-9 to TRBJ1-1; 7 bases map to TRBD1. This CDR3 comprises 15 residues. Germline trimming cut 5 bases from V and 0 bases from J; bases unmatched to any gene: 6. Germline V gene sequence: CDR1 SEHNR, CDR2 FQNEAQ (reference sequence). In DNA, the CDR3 is TGTGCCAGCAGCCAAGGGACAGTGATGAACACTGAAGCTTTCTTT. It translates to CASSQGTVMNTEAFF.

In this sample, this clonotype turned up many times. The genes are TRBV7-8 and TRBJ2-5; possible D gene TRBD1, 5 bases. This CDR3 has 16 residues. Germline lookup yields CDR1 SGHVS and CDR2 FQNEAQ. The V end was cut by 2 bases, the J end by 1 base, with 14 bases between. As DNA, the CDR3 is TGTGCCAGCAGCTTAATAAGGGGAAATCCCCAAGAGACCCAGTACTTC. This translates into CASSLIRGNPQETQYF.